This TCR beta chain appears in the sequencing data of a study of CD8+CD57+ T cells in acquired aplastic anemia. Genomic DNA acted as the template from which TCR beta VDJ combination and CDR3 sequence profiling were carried out. Via MiXCR, TCRdb re-called the reads, giving one row per CDR3 protein. In the table there are some 170,000 distinct CDR3 sequences, 40% to 55% of which are singletons. The authors sequenced patients whose flow cytometry had shown CD8+CD57+ cell expansion. Germline CDR1 MNHNS, CDR2 SASEGT. The CDR3 sequence is 14 residues long. The J segment lost 0 bases and the V segment lost 6 bases, leaving 2 bases of the junction unmatched.

The sequence came from a human donor with aplastic anemia. Material for sequencing was sorted CD4+, CD8+, or CD8+CD57+ T cells (not recorded which) from PBMCs. The chain has TRBV6-1 and TRBJ1-5, with 7 bases aligning to TRBD1. The CDR3 region is CASRRQGSNQPQHF. CDR3 nucleotide sequence: TGTGCCAGCAGAAGACAGGGTAGCAATCAGCCCCAGCATTTT.